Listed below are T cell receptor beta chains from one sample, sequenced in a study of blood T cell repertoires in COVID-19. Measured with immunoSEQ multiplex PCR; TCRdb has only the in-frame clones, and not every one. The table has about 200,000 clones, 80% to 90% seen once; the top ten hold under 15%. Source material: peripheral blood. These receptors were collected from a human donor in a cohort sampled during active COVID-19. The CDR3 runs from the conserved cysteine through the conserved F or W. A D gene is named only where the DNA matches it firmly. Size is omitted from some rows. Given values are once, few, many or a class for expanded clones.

TGTGCCAGCAGTTCGACAGGGGGCTCCGGGGAGCTGTTTTTT | CASSSTGGSGELFF | 14 | TRBD1 | TRBJ2-2 | TRBV2 | NA
TGCGCCAGCAGCCACAGGGGTTCCAAAAACATTCAGTACTTC | CASSHRGSKNIQYF | 14 | NA | TRBJ2-4 | TRBV4-1 | NA
TGCGCCAGCAGCTTGGGTGCGGGGCTCGGGGCCAACGTCCTGACTTTC | CASSLGAGLGANVLTF | 16 | NA | TRBJ2-6 | TRBV5-1 | once
TGTGCCAGCAGCTTAGAAGGGGGAGCTGAAGCTTTCTTT | CASSLEGGAEAFF | 13 | NA | TRBJ1-1 | TRBV7-9 | NA
TGCGCCAGTACGACAGGGGGAAACTACGAGCAGTACTTC | CASTTGGNYEQYF | 13 | TRBD1 | TRBJ2-7 | TRBV5-1 | once
TGTGCCAGTAGTATAGATCACCGGGACAGGGGGCTGGAGGCACCCCTCCACTTT | CASSIDHRDRGLEAPLHF | 18 | TRBD1 | TRBJ1-6 | TRBV19 | NA
TGTGCCAGCAGTTTACCAGGATTAGCCTACGAGCAGTACTTC | CASSLPGLAYEQYF | 14 | NA | TRBJ2-7 | TRBV28 | NA
TGTGCCAGCAGCTTACAGGGACATGGGGCCAACGTCCTGACTTTC | CASSLQGHGANVLTF | 15 | NA | TRBJ2-6 | TRBV9 | once
TGTGCCAGCAGTTTACCCTTGACGGGTGCTGGGGCCAACGTCCTGACTTTC | CASSLPLTGAGANVLTF | 17 | NA | TRBJ2-6 | TRBV28 | NA
TGTGCCAGCAGTTCCCCTGGACAGGGAGCCTACGAGCAGTACTTC | CASSSPGQGAYEQYF | 15 | TRBD1 | TRBJ2-7 | TRBV27 | NA
TGTGCCAGCAGCCAACGACAGGCTAGAAACACCATATATTTT | CASSQRQARNTIYF | 14 | NA | TRBJ1-3 | TRBV3-1/TRBV3-2 | NA
TGTGCCAGCAGTAAGACTAGCGGGAGACGCACAGATACGCAGTATTTT | CASSKTSGRRTDTQYF | 16 | TRBD2 | TRBJ2-3 | TRBV28 | NA
TGTGCCTGGAAAGGGGGCGGGAGGCGCAGCTACGAGCAGTACTTC | CAWKGGGRRSYEQYF | 15 | NA | TRBJ2-7 | TRBV30 | NA
TGTGCCAGTGGCCGTGGGACAGGGGATTCACCCCTCCACTTT | CASGRGTGDSPLHF | 14 | TRBD1 | TRBJ1-6 | TRBV28 | NA
TGTGCCAGCAGTTTATCTGCGGGAGGGTTCAACGAGCAGTACTTC | CASSLSAGGFNEQYF | 15 | TRBD2 | TRBJ2-7 | TRBV27 | NA
TGTGCCAGCAGGACCGGGACAGGGGGCTCCGAGCAGTACTTC | CASRTGTGGSEQYF | 14 | TRBD1 | TRBJ2-7 | TRBV2 | NA
TGTGCCAGCAGAAGGGCGGGGGCCTACGAGCAGTACTTC | CASRRAGAYEQYF | 13 | TRBD2 | TRBJ2-7 | TRBV2 | NA
TGTGCCAGCTCACCCCTACTAGCGGGAGTGGACAATGAGCAGTTCTTC | CASSPLLAGVDNEQFF | 16 | TRBD2 | TRBJ2-1 | TRBV18 | NA
TGTGCCAGCAGCGTCCGACTAGCGGGACACAATGAGCAGTTCTTC | CASSVRLAGHNEQFF | 15 | TRBD2 | TRBJ2-1 | TRBV7-2 | NA
TGTGCCATCAGCACCGGTAACACAGATACGCAGTATTTT | CAISTGNTDTQYF | 13 | NA | TRBJ2-3 | TRBV10-3 | few
TGTGCCAGCAGCATCATCGGGACAGGGGGCGAGCAGTACTTC | CASSIIGTGGEQYF | 14 | TRBD1 | TRBJ2-7 | TRBV5-4 | medium-sized
TGTGCCAGCTCACCTTTGGCGGCTGGGGCCAACGTCCTGACTTTC | CASSPLAAGANVLTF | 15 | NA | TRBJ2-6 | TRBV18 | NA
TGTGCCAGCAGCTTATATTCCGGGACAGGGTATGGCTATGGCTACACCTTC | CASSLYSGTGYGYGYTF | 17 | TRBD1 | TRBJ1-2 | TRBV11-2 | NA
TGTGCCTGGAGTCGATCGCCGGGACAGGGCTTCTACGAGCAGTACTTC | CAWSRSPGQGFYEQYF | 16 | TRBD1 | TRBJ2-7 | TRBV30 | NA
TGTGCCAGCAGCCCCCCGGGGCGGGGATTGAACGAGCAGTACTTC | CASSPPGRGLNEQYF | 15 | NA | TRBJ2-7 | TRBV11-2 | NA
TGTGCCAGCAGCTTTAGAGCGGGTAGCTCCTACGAGCAGTACTTC | CASSFRAGSSYEQYF | 15 | NA | TRBJ2-7 | TRBV7-2 | once
TGTGCCAGCAGCACTGGGGACAGGGTTCGGGATACGCAGTATTTT | CASSTGDRVRDTQYF | 15 | TRBD1 | TRBJ2-3 | TRBV5-8 | NA